This TCR beta chain appears in the sequencing data of a study of cytotoxic CD8 clonotypes in ibrutinib-treated CLL. As for the study in general: Among the samples, the mean was roughly 260,000 productive templates and about 90,000 productive rearrangements.

V shed 5 bases and J shed 3 bases, with 11 bases lying between them. The CDR3 extends over 13 amino acids. CDR1 and CDR2 from the germline V gene are SGHRS and YFSETQ. TCRdb's table, derived via immunoSEQ multiplex PCR, lists solely in-frame clones and lacks some. The table has some 65,000 clones, around 60% seen once. This sequence joins TRBV5-1 and TRBJ2-5; weak D call: TRBD2 (5 bases). Sequences were derived from PBMCs, sampled after 12 months of ibrutinib treatment. This receptor was obtained from a human donor with chronic lymphocytic leukemia. DNA for the CDR3: TGCGCCAGCAGTTCGGGAAGGAAAGAGACCCAGTACTTC. The encoded protein is CASSSGRKETQYF.